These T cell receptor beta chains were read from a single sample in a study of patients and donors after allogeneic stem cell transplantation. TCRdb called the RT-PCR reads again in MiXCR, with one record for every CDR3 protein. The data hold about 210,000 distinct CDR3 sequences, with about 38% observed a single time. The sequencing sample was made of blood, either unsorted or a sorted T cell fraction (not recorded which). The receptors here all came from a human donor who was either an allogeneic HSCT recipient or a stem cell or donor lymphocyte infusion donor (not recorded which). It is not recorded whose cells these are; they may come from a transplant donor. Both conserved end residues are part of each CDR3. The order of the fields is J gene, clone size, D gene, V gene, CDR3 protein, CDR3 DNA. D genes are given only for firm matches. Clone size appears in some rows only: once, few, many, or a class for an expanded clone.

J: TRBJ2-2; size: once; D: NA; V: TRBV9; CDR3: CASSVVAGELFF; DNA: TGTGCCAGCAGCGTAGTGGCCGGGGAGCTGTTTTTT
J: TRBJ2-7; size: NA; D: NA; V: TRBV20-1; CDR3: CSATARRTPTYEQYF; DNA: TGCAGTGCTACGGCCCGACGGACTCCCACCTACGAGCAGTACTTC
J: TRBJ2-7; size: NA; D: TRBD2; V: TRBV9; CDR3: CASSVGLAGGSSYEQYF; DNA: TGTGCCAGCAGCGTAGGGCTAGCGGGGGGAAGCTCCTACGAGCAGTACTTC
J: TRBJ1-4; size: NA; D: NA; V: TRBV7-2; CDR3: CASRQQATNEKLFF; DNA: TGTGCCAGCAGACAACAGGCAACTAATGAAAAACTGTTTTTT
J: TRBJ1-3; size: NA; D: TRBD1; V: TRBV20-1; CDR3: CSAPWVSGTGRNTIYF; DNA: TGCAGTGCTCCCTGGGTATCCGGGACAGGGAGAAACACCATATATTTT
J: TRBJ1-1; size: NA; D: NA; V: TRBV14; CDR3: CASSQINLSEAFF; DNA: TGTGCCAGCAGCCAAATCAACCTTTCTGAAGCTTTCTTT
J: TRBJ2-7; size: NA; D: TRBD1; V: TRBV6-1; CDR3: CASVGQGKSYEQYF; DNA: TGTGCCAGCGTAGGACAGGGGAAGTCCTACGAGCAGTACTTC
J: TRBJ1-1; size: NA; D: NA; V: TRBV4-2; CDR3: CASSQEDLNTEAFF; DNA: TGTGCCAGCAGCCAAGAAGATCTGAACACTGAAGCTTTCTTT
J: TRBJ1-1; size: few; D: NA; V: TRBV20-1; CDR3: CSALSVFRLLNTEAFF; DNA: TGCAGTGCCCTCTCCGTGTTTCGGCTTTTGAACACTGAAGCTTTCTTT
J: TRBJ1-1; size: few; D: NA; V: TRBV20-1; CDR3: CSATTGYTEAFF; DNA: TGCAGTGCTACCACAGGGTACACTGAAGCTTTCTTT
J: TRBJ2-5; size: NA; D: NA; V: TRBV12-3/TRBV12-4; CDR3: CASSSRGGETQYF; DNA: TGTGCCAGCAGTTCCCGCGGGGGCGAGACCCAGTACTTC
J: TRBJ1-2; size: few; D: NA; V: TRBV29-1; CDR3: CSVVANSDGYTF; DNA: TGCAGCGTTGTGGCCAACAGTGATGGCTACACCTTC
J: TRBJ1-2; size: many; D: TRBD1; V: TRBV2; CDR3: CASTDRDGYTF; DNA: TGTGCCAGCACGGACAGGGACGGCTACACCTTC
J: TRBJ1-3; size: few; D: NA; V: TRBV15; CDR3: CATSRDPSGNTIYF; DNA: TGTGCCACCAGCAGAGATCCCTCTGGAAACACCATATATTTT
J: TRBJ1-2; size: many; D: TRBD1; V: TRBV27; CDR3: CASSSGTANYGYTF; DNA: TGTGCCAGCAGTTCCGGGACAGCTAACTATGGCTACACCTTC
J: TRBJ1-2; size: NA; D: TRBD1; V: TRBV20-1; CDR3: CSAFAGQRFYGYTF; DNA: TGCAGTGCTTTCGCGGGACAGAGATTTTATGGCTACACCTTC
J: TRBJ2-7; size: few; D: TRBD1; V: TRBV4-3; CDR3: CASSQEFRTGIHEQYF; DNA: TGCGCCAGCAGCCAAGAATTTAGGACAGGAATCCACGAGCAGTACTTC
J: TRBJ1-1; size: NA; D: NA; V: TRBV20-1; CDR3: CSASGTLNTEAFF; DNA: TGCAGTGCTTCCGGGACTTTGAACACTGAAGCTTTCTTT
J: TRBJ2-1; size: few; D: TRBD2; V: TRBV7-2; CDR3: CASSQPSGGGSYNEQFF; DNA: TGTGCCAGCAGCCAACCCAGCGGGGGTGGCTCCTACAATGAGCAGTTCTTC
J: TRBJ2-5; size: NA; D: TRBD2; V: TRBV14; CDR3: CASSQPLAGRETQYF; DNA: TGTGCCAGCAGCCAACCCCTAGCGGGGAGGGAGACCCAGTACTTC
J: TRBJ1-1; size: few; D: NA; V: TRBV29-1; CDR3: CSVAGTAMNTEAFF; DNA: TGCAGCGTCGCCGGGACGGCTATGAACACTGAAGCTTTCTTT
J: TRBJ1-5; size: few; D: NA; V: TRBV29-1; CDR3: CSVVSGMDQPQHF; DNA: TGCAGCGTTGTGTCAGGGATGGATCAGCCCCAGCATTTT
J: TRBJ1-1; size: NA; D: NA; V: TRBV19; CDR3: CASSKGRPGAVDTEAFF; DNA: TGTGCCAGTAGCAAGGGCCGCCCAGGGGCGGTGGACACTGAAGCTTTCTTT
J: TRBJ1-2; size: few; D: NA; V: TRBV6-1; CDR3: CASSESMGLYGYTF; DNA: TGTGCCAGCAGTGAATCAATGGGGCTCTATGGCTACACCTTC
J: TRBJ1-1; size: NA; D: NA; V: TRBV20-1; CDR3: CSAWGGIAGNTEAFF; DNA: TGCAGTGCCTGGGGGGGGATTGCGGGCAACACTGAAGCTTTCTTT
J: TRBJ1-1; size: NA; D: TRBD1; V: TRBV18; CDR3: CASSRRDRGSLNTEAFF; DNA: TGTGCCAGCTCACGCCGGGACAGGGGTTCCCTGAACACTGAAGCTTTCTTT
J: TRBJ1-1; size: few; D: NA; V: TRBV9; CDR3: CASSVVPGINTEAFF; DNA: TGTGCCAGCAGCGTAGTTCCAGGTATTAACACTGAAGCTTTCTTT
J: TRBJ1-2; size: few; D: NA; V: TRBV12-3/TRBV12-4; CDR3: CASSFVNNGYTF; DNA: TGTGCCAGCAGTTTTGTAAATAATGGCTACACCTTC
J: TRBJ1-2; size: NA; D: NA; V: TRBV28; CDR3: CASSLSVLGIDGYTF; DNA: TGTGCCAGCAGTTTATCCGTGTTGGGGATCGACGGCTACACCTTC
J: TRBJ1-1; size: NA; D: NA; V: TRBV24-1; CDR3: CATILDGGNTEAFF; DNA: TGTGCCACCATCCTGGACGGAGGGAACACTGAAGCTTTCTTT
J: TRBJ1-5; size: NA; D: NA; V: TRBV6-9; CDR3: CASSYSPVLHLMEQPQHF; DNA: TGTGCCAGCAGTTATTCGCCAGTATTGCACTTGATGGAACAGCCCCAGCATTTT
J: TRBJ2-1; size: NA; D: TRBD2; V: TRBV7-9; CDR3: CASSLEAGGPYNEQFF; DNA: TGTGCCAGCAGCTTAGAAGCGGGGGGGCCTTACAATGAGCAGTTCTTC
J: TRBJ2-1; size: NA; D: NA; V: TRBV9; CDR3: CASSPRSAQTNEQFF; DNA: TGTGCCAGCAGCCCCCGTAGTGCACAGACGAATGAGCAGTTCTTC
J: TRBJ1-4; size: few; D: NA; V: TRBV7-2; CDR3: CASSWDYRGKLFF; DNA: TGTGCCAGCAGTTGGGATTATAGGGGAAAACTGTTTTTT
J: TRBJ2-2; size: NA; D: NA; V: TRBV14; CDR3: CASSTLPDVPGELFF; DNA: TGTGCCAGCAGCACCCTACCCGATGTGCCCGGGGAGCTGTTTTTT
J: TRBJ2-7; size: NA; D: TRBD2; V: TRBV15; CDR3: CATSRDGTSGGPSYEQYF; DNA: TGTGCCACCAGCAGAGACGGGACTAGCGGGGGGCCCTCCTACGAGCAGTACTTC
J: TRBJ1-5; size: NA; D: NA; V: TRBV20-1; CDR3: CSAYRQADQPQHF; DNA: TGCAGTGCTTACCGACAGGCGGATCAGCCCCAGCATTTT
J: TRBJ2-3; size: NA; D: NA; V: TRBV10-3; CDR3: CAISDRQSSTDTQYF; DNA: TGTGCCATCAGTGACCGACAGTCTAGCACAGATACGCAGTATTTT
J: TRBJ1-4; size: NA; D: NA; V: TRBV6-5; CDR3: CASSYTGWGEKLFF; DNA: TGTGCCAGCAGTTATACGGGTTGGGGTGAAAAACTGTTTTTT
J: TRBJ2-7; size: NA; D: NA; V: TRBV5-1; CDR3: CASSLVSGSYEQYF; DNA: TGCGCCAGCAGCTTGGTGTCGGGATCCTACGAGCAGTACTTC
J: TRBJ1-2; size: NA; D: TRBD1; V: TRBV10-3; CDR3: CAISRQGSNNYGYTF; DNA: TGTGCCATCAGTAGACAGGGAAGTAATAACTATGGCTACACCTTC
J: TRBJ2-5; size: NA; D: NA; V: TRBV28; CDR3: CASSLFAGRETQYF; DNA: TGTGCCAGCAGTTTATTCGCAGGGAGAGAGACCCAGTACTTC
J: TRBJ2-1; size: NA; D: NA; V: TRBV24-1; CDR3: CATSRTKELTEQFF; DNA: TGTGCCACCAGTAGGACTAAGGAGCTCACAGAGCAGTTCTTC
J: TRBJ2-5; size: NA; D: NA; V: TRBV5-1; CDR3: CASSGGGGEETQYF; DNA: TGCGCCAGCAGCGGGGGAGGTGGGGAAGAGACCCAGTACTTC
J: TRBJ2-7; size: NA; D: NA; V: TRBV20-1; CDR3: CSADRTPDAVQYF; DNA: TGCAGTGCTGACAGAACCCCCGATGCCGTGCAGTACTTC
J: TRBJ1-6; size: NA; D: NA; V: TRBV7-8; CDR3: CASSLAGPTLNSPLHF; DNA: TGTGCCAGCAGCTTAGCCGGACCGACCCTTAATTCACCCCTCCACTTT
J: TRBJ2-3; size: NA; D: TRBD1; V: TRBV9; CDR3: CASSGYLQGDRDTQYF; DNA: TGTGCCAGCAGCGGCTACCTACAGGGGGATCGGGATACGCAGTATTTT
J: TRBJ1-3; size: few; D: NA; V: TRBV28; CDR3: CASSFRWAKPGNTIYF; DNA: TGTGCCAGCAGTTTTCGTTGGGCGAAGCCTGGAAACACCATATATTTT
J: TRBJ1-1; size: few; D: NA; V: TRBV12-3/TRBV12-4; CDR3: CASSPTMNTEAFF; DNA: TGTGCCAGCAGTCCAACAATGAACACTGAAGCTTTCTTT
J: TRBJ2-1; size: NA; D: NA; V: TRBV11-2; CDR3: CASSLGVYSYNEQFF; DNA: TGTGCCAGCAGCTTAGGGGTGTACTCCTACAATGAGCAGTTCTTC
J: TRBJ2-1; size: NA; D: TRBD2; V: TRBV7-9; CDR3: CASSPNTLAGGRNEQFF; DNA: TGTGCCAGCAGCCCTAATACTCTAGCGGGGGGGCGCAATGAGCAGTTCTTC
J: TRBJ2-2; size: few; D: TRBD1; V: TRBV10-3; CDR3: CAINNRDRGTGELFF; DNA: TGTGCCATCAACAACCGGGACAGGGGCACCGGGGAGCTGTTTTTT
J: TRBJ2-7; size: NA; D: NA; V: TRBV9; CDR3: CASSVARCTGLRTPISYEQYF; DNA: TGTGCCAGCAGCGTAGCTCGGTGTACAGGACTTAGGACGCCCATCTCCTACGAGCAGTACTTC
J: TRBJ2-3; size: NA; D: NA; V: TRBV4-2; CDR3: CASKKAGTNTDTQYF; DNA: TGTGCCAGCAAAAAGGCGGGGACCAACACAGATACGCAGTATTTT